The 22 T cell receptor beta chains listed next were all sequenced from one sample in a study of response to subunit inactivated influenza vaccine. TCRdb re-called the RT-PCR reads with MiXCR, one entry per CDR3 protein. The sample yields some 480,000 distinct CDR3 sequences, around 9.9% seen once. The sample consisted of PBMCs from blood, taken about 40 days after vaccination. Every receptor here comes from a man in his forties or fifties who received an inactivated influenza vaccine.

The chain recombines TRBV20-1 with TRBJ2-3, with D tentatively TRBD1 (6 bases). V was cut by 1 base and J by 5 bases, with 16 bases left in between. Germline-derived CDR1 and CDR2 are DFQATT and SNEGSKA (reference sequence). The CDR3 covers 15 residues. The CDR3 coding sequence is TGCAGTGCTAGAGGGGAAACAGGGTTCCGAGATACGCAGTATTTT. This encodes CSARGETGFRDTQYF.

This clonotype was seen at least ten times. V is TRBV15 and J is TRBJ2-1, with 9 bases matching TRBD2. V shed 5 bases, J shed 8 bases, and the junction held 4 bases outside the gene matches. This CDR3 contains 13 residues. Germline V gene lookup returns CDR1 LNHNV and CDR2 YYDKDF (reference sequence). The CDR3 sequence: CATSRGRAYEQFF. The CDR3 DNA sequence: TGTGCCACCAGCCGCGGGAGGGCTTATGAGCAGTTCTTC.

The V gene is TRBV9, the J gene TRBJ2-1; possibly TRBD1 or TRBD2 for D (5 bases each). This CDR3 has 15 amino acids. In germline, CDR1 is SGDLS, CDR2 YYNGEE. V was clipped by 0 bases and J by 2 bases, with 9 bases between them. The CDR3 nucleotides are TGTGCCAGCAGCGTAGAACGGGGACCCTACAATGAGCAGTTCTTC. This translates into CASSVERGPYNEQFF.

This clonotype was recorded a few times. The CDR3 DNA reads as TGCAGCGTTGATACGACCCTCAATGAGCAGTTCTTC. It is translated as CSVDTTLNEQFF. The rearrangement joins TRBV29-1 to TRBJ2-1; D ambiguous. CDR3 size: 12 residues. The germline V gene encodes CDR1 SQVTM and CDR2 ANQGSEA. V gave up 3 bases and J gave up 6 bases, with 9 bases separating them.

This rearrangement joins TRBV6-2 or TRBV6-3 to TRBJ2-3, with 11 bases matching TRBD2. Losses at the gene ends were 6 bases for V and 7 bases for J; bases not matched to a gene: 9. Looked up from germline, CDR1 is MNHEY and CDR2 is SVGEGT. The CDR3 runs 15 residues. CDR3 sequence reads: CASSRSGRAINTQYF. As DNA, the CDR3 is TGTGCCAGCAGCCGTAGCGGGAGGGCCATTAATACGCAGTATTTT.

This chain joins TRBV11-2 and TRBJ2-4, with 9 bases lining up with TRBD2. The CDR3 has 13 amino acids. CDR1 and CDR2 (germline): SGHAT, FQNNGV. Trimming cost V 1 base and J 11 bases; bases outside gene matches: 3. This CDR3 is CASSLGIAGVQYF. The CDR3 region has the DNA TGTGCCAGCAGCTTAGGAATAGCGGGGGTTCAGTACTTC.

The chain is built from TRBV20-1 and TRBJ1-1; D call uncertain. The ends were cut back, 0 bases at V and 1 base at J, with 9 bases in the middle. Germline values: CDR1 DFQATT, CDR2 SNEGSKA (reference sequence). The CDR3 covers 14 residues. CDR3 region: CSAREGHGNTEAFF. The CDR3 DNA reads TGCAGTGCTAGAGAAGGGCATGGGAACACTGAAGCTTTCTTT.

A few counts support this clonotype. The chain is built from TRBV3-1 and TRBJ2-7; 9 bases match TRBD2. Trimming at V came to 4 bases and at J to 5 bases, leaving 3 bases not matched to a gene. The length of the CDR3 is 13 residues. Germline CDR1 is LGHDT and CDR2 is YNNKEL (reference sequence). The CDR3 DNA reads TGTGCCAGCAGCCCGGGACTAGCCAACGAGCAGTACTTC. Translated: CASSPGLANEQYF.

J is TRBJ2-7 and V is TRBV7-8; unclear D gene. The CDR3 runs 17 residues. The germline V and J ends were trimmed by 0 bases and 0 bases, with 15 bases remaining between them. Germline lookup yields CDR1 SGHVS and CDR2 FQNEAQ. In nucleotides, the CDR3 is TGTGCCAGCAGCTTAGCGCCCCCGACTTACAGCTCCTACGAGCAGTACTTC. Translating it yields CASSLAPPTYSSYEQYF.

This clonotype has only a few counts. The CDR3 DNA reads as TGTGCCAGCAGCAAACTAGCGGGAGGGATCGAGCAGTACTTC. It is translated as CASSKLAGGIEQYF. The V gene is TRBV3-1, the J gene TRBJ2-7, with TRBD2 matching 13 bases. Germline V gene lookup returns CDR1 LGHDT and CDR2 YNNKEL (reference sequence). Trimming cost V 5 bases and J 6 bases; bases outside gene matches: 4. CDR3 size: 14 residues.

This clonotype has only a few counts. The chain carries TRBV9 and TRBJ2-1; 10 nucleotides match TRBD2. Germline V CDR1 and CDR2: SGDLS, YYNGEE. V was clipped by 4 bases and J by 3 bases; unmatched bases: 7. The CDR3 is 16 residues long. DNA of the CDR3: TGTGCCAGCAGCCCTCGACTAGCGGGCCTCTACAATGAGCAGTTCTTC. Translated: CASSPRLAGLYNEQFF. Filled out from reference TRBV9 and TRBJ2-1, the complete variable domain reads DSGVTQTPKHLITATGQRVTLRCSPRSGDLSVYWYQQSLDQGLQFLIQYYNGEERAKGNILERFSAQQFPDLHSELNLSSLELGDSALYFCASSPRLAGLYNEQFFGPGTRLTVL.

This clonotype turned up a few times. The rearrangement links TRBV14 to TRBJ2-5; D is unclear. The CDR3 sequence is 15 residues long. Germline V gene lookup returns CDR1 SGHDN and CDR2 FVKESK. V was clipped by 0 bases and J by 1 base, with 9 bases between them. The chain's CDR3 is CASSQDRQFQETQYF. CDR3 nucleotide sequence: TGTGCCAGCAGCCAAGATCGGCAATTCCAAGAGACCCAGTACTTC.

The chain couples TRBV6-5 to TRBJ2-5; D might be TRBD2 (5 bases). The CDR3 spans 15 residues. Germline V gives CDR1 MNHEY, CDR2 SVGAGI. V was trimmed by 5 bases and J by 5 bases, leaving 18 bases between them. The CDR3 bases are TGTGCCAGCAGTCACGGACTCAAGCTTGATGAGACCCAGTACTTC. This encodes CASSHGLKLDETQYF.

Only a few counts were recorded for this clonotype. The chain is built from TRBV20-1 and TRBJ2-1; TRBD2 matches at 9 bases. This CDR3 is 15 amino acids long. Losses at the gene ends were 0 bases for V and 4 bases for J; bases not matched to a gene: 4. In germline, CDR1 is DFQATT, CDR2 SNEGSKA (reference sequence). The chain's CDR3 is CSARDLAGNYNEQFF. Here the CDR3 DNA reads TGCAGTGCTAGAGATCTAGCGGGGAATTACAATGAGCAGTTCTTC.

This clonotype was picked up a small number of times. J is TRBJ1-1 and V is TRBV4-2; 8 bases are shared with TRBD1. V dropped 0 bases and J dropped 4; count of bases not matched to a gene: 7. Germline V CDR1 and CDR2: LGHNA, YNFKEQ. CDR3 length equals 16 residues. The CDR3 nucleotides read TGTGCCAGCAGCCAAGAGCAGGGGGCGCTGAGCACTGAAGCTTTCTTT. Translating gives CASSQEQGALSTEAFF.

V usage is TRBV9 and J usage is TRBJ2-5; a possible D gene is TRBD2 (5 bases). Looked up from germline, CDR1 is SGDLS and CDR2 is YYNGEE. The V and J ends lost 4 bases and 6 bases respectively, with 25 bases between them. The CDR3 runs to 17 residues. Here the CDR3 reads CASSPRVGASRDKTQYF. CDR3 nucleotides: TGTGCCAGCAGCCCGAGAGTGGGAGCTAGCCGGGATAAGACCCAGTACTTC.

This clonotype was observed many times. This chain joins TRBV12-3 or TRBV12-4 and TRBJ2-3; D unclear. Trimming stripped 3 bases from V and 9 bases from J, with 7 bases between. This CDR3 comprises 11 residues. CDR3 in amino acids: CASSFRGTQYF. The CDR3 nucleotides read TGTGCCAGCAGTTTTCGAGGAACGCAGTATTTT.

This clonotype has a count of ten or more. The CDR3 DNA sequence: TGTGCCACCAGCAAAGGACAGGGATTAGACTCCTACGAGCAGTACTTC. It translates to CATSKGQGLDSYEQYF. V is TRBV15 and J is TRBJ2-7, with 8 bases matching TRBD1. From germline, CDR1 is LNHNV and CDR2 YYDKDF (reference sequence). This CDR3 region has 16 residues. Trimming cost V 4 bases and J 0 bases; bases outside gene matches: 8.

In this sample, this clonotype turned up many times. CDR3 sequence: CATSRDGTWDNQPQHF. The DNA of the CDR3 is TGTGCCACCAGCAGGGACGGTACCTGGGACAATCAGCCCCAGCATTTT. J is TRBJ1-5 and V is TRBV15, with no clear D. V lost 3 bases and J 3 bases, leaving 15 bases between the germline ends. Germline V lookup: CDR1 LNHNV, CDR2 YYDKDF (reference sequence). The CDR3 spans 16 residues. Based on the CDR3 plus reference TRBV15 and TRBJ1-5, the full variable domain is DAMVIQNPRYQVTQFGKPVTLSCSQTLNHNVMYWYQQKSSQAPKLLFHYYDKDFNNEADTPDNFQSRRPNTSFCFLDIRSPGLGDTAMYLCATSRDGTWDNQPQHFGDGTRLSIL.

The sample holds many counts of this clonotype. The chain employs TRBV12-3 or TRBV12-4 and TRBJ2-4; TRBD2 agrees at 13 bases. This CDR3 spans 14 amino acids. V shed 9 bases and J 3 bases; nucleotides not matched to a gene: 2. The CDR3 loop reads CASRTSGGKNIQYF. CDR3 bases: TGTGCCAGTCGGACTAGCGGGGGCAAAAACATTCAGTACTTC.

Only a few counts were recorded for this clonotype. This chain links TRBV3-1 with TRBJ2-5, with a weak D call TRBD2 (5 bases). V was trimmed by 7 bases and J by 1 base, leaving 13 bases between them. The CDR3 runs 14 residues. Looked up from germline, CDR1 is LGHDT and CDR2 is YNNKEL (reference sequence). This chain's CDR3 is CASTRGSSQETQYF. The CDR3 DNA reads TGTGCCAGCACTCGCGGGTCCAGCCAAGAGACCCAGTACTTC.

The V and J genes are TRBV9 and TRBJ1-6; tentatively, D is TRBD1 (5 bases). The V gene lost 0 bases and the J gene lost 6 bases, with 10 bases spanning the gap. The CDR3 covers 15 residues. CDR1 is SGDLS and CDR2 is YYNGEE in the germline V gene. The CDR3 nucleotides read TGTGCCAGCAGCGTAGGGCAGGGCGCTAATTCACCCCTCCACTTT. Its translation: CASSVGQGANSPLHF.